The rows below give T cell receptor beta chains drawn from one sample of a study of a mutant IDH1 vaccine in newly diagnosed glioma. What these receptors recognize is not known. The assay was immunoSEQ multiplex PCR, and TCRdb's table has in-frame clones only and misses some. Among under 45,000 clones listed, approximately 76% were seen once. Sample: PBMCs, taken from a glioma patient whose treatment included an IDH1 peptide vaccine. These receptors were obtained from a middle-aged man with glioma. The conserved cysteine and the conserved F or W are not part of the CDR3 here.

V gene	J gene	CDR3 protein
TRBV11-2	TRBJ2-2	ASTMVGTGELF
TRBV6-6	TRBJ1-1	ASSPIMGGGTEAF
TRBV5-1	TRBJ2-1	ASSTAGIWDEQF
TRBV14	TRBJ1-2	ASSQRDREYT
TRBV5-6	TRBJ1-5	ASSLGPSNNQPQH
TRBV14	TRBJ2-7	ASSQVPIRGEQY
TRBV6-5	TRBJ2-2	ASRVSAGELF
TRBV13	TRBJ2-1	ASSTSGEQF
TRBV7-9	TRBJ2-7	ASSQPPGQGSYEQY
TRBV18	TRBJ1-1	ASSPTTSRGGTEAF
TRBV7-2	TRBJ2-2	ASTLSWINTGELF
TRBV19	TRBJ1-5	ASSPGTSSGIGQPQH
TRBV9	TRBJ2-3	ASSVRTTSTDTQY
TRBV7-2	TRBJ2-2	ASTQRRGQGWTGELF
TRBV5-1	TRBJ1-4	ASSLANGGATNEKLF
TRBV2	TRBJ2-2	ASSLEGAGELF
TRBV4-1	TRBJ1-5	ASSQAVNSNQPQH
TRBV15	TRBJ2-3	ATSSWSTTSSTDTQY
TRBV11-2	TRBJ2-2	ASSPSLAGGFGNTGELF
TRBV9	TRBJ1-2	ASSVGQDYGYT
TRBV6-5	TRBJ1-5	ASSLGRNQPQH
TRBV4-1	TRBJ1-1	ASSQGQEGTEAF
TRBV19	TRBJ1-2	ASSVSGEVNYGYT
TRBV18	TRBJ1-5	ASSPGRDQPQH
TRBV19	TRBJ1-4	ASSIPGQGAEKLF
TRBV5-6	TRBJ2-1	ASSLRSGGGNEQF
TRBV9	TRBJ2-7	ASSVGAEPTYEQY
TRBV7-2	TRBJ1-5	ASSLASQPQH
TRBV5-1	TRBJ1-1	ASSLGSGQNTEAF
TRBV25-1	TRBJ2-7	ASSERGRSSYEQY
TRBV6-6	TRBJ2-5	ASSYEMGGTKETQY
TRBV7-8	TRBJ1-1	ASSLASRRNTEAF
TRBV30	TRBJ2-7	AWSGGPDEQY